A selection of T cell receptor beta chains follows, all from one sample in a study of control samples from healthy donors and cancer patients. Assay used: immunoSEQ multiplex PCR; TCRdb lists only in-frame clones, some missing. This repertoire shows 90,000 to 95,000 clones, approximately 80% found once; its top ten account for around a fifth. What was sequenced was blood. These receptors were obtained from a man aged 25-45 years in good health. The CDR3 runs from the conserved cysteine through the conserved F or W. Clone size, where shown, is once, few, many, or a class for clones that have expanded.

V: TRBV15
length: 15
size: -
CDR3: CATSAGSSYNSPLHF

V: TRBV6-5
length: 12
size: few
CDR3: CASSTSNTEAFF

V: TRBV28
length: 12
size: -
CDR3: CASNYRGHGYTF

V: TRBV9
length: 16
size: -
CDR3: CASSPDRVVPGNTIYF

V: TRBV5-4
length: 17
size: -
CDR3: CASSNLRGLRLSTEAFF

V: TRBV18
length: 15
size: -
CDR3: CASSAGQGAGNIQYF

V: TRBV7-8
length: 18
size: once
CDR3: CASSYKRFRAGLTDTQYF

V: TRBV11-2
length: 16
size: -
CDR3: CASSLRARQGRTEAFF

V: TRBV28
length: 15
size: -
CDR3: CASRTGTGGSYEQYF

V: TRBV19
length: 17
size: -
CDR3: CASSIDLPGQGDSPLHF

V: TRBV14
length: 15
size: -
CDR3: CASSANWSSYNEQFF

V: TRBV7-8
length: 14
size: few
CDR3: CASSLGPLYNEQFF

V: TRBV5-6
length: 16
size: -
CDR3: CASSFRILSGANVLTF

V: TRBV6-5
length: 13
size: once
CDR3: CASSLARDQSQHF

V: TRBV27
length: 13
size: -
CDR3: CASSFTANTEAFF

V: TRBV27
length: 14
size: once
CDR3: CASSSLDYNSPLHF

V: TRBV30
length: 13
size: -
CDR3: CAWSAGRDTEAFF

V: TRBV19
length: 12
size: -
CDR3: CASSIQGREQYF

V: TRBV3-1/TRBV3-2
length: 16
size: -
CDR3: CASSQVRSLTNYGYTF

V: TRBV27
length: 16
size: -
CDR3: CASSLSQGSLSYEQYF

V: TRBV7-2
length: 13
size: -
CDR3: CASRPTTRNEQFF

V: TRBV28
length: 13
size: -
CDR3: CASSPDASRPQHF

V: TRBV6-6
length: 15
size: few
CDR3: CASSYSSQVSYGYTF

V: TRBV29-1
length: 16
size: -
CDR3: CSVDRRGGTSYNEQFF

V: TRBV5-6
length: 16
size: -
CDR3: CASSLMRAGGNQPQHF

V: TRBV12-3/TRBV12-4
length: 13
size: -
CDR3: CASSRDTARGYTF

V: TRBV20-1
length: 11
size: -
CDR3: CSATTNTEAFF

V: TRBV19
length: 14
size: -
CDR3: CASSRDLMNTEAFF

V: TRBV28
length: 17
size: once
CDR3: CASRMGQGVVNNQPQHF

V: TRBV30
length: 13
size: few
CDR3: CAWSGDGRNTIYF